The next 10 T cell receptor beta chains were all read from a single sample in a study of CD8+ T cells in alopecia areata (dated by TCRdb to 2016 to 2019). The time point label, read with the paper, signifies: baseline before oral tofacitinib. Libraries were prepared through the immunoSEQ multiplex PCR assay. For TCR sequencing, RNA was extracted from every sample and reverse transcribed into cDNA to serve as template. TCRdb re-hosts the immuneACCESS table, in-frame sequences only. Its copies lack some clones; in the studies checked, an unresolved V gene accounts for under half of them, and the cause for the rest is not known. A total of 100,000 to 150,000 clones appear in this sample, roughly three fifths of them only once. Less than 5.5% of the sample comes from the top ten. Here the sequenced sample was CD4+ T cells sorted from blood, taken at week 0. The receptors were sampled from a human donor with alopecia areata.

The rearrangement uses TRBV2 and TRBJ2-7, with 8 positions matching TRBD1. The junction had 11 bases not matched to a gene; V was cut back by 6 bases and J by 10 bases. CDR3 length equals 13 residues. Germline-derived CDR1 and CDR2 are SNHLY and FYNNEI. The CDR3 DNA reads TGTGCCAGCAGGATGACAGGGGAAGGAGTACAGTACTTC. It encodes CASRMTGEGVQYF. The full variable domain, rest sourced from reference TRBV2 and TRBJ2-7, is EPEVTQTPSHQVTQMGQEVILRCVPISNHLYFYWYRQILGQKVEFLVSFYNNEISEKSEIFDDQFSVERPDGSNFTLKIRSTKLEDSAMYFCASRMTGEGVQYFGPGTRLTVT.

The chain is built from TRBV4-3 and TRBJ2-6; 9 bases map to TRBD1. Trimming took 1 base from V and 0 from J; bases not matched to a gene: 4. The CDR3 covers 18 residues. CDR1 and CDR2 (germline): LGHNA, YSLEER. The CDR3 DNA is TGCGCCAGCAGCCAAGGAGGGACAGGGTTCTCTGGGGCCAACGTCCTGACTTTC. Translation: CASSQGGTGFSGANVLTF.

The chain combines TRBV9 with TRBJ2-1; D is undetermined. Germline values: CDR1 SGDLS, CDR2 YYNGEE. V lost 0 bases, J lost 0 bases, and 10 bases lay in between. This CDR3 has 16 residues. The CDR3 reads CASSVGGLSSYNEQFF. Written as DNA, the CDR3 is TGTGCCAGCAGCGTAGGTGGGTTAAGCTCCTACAATGAGCAGTTCTTC. Filled out from reference TRBV9 and TRBJ2-1, the complete variable domain reads DSGVTQTPKHLITATGQRVTLRCSPRSGDLSVYWYQQSLDQGLQFLIQYYNGEERAKGNILERFSAQQFPDLHSELNLSSLELGDSALYFCASSVGGLSSYNEQFFGPGTRLTVL.

Only a few counts were recorded for this clone. J is TRBJ2-7 and V is TRBV4-3; D remains ambiguous. The CDR3 is made up of 14 amino acids. Trimming took 4 bases from V and 1 from J, leaving 11 bases between them. Germline lookup yields CDR1 LGHNA and CDR2 YSLEER. CDR3 bases: TGCGCCAGCAGCCCCCGTCCGGCATCCTACGAGCAGTACTTC. The encoded protein is CASSPRPASYEQYF.

The chain carries TRBV4-1 and TRBJ2-7; D perhaps matches TRBD1 (5 bases). The ends were cut back, 3 bases at V and 0 bases at J, with 15 bases in the middle. The CDR3 runs to 16 residues. Germline V gene sequence: CDR1 MGHRA, CDR2 YSYEKL. The CDR3 DNA reads as TGCGCCAGCAGCCATCGAAGAGACAGTGACTCCTACGAGCAGTACTTC. Encoded protein: CASSHRRDSDSYEQYF.

This sequence joins TRBV29-1 and TRBJ2-3; possible D gene TRBD2, 5 bases. Trimming took off 0 bases at V and 4 bases at J, with 14 bases between the two ends. The CDR3 spans 15 residues. Germline-derived CDR1 and CDR2 are SQVTM and ANQGSEA. The CDR3 reads CSVEDQPNGADTQYF. The CDR3 nucleotides read TGCAGCGTTGAAGACCAGCCGAACGGGGCAGATACGCAGTATTTT.

A few counts support this clone. The V gene is TRBV7-2, the J gene TRBJ1-5; 9 nucleotides match TRBD1. This CDR3 comprises 15 residues. Germline CDR1 reads SGHTA; CDR2 reads FQGNSA. The V and J ends lost 1 base and 4 bases, in that order; junction bases with no gene match: 2. DNA of the CDR3: TGTGCCAGCAGCTTAGAGACAGGGGGAAATCAGCCCCAGCATTTT. Translation: CASSLETGGNQPQHF.

This rearrangement joins TRBV5-4 to TRBJ2-3; no firm D call. Per germline, CDR1 SGHNT and CDR2 YYREEE (reference sequence). Trimming took 0 bases from V and 4 from J, leaving 9 bases between them. This CDR3 region has 14 residues. DNA of the CDR3: TGTGCCAGCAGCTTGGCCACAGCCCCAGATACGCAGTATTTT. Translating gives CASSLATAPDTQYF.

V and J are TRBV6-5 and TRBJ1-5; D is possibly TRBD1 (5 bases). Trimming cost V 5 bases and J 2 bases, with 13 bases left between them. This CDR3 has 15 amino acids. Germline V lookup: CDR1 MNHEY, CDR2 SVGAGI. The CDR3 sequence is CASSASRGGNQPQHF. CDR3 coding DNA: TGTGCCAGCAGTGCAAGTCGGGGGGGCAATCAGCCCCAGCATTTT.

The chain uses TRBV19 and TRBJ1-1, with D maybe TRBD1 (5 bases). Trimming removed 9 bases at V and 0 bases at J, with 17 bases between. The CDR3 is made up of 15 amino acids. The V gene's germline CDR1 is LNHDA and CDR2 SQIVND (reference sequence). The CDR3, as DNA: TGTGCCAGCAGGATGCCGACAGTCATGAACACTGAAGCTTTCTTT. This codes for CASRMPTVMNTEAFF.